The clone carrying this T cell receptor beta chain was seen a handful of times. Germline V gene sequence: CDR1 SNHLY, CDR2 FYNNEI. With 8 bases clipped from V and 6 bases from J, the junction kept 12 bases outside the gene matches. The CDR3 length is 15 residues. These data are taken from a study of OX40 agonist ivuxolimab in advanced cancers. Study-level background: Ivuxolimab was administered intravenously to patients at 0.01 to 10 mg/kg every 2 weeks. A mean age of around 66 years, range about 23 to 90, was recorded, and about 83% were male. One patient with hepatocellular carcinoma and two with cutaneous melanoma, three in all, had partial responses.

Profiled with immunoSEQ multiplex PCR; TCRdb holds only in-frame clones, not every one. The sample has tens of thousands of clones; around 77% are singletons. The sample was CD4+ or CD8+ T cells sorted from blood, taken in a trial of the OX40 agonist ivuxolimab. The chain recombines TRBV2 with TRBJ2-2, with 7 bases aligning to TRBD1. The sequence was collected from an adult with an advanced solid tumor such as melanoma, head and neck, liver or kidney cancer. CDR3 nucleotides: TGTGCCAGCTTAGAAGGGACAGTCCAACCCGGGGAGCTGTTTTTT. It translates to CASLEGTVQPGELFF.